This T cell receptor beta chain is from a study of cytomegalovirus exposure and HLA in healthy donors. Germline V CDR1 and CDR2: MNHEY, SMNVEV (reference sequence). Trimming took off 3 bases at V and 1 base at J, with 14 bases between the two ends. This CDR3 has 16 residues. This table comes from immunoSEQ multiplex PCR, and its TCRdb copy is limited to in-frame clones, with some not included. The sample contains more than 95,000 clones, under 90% of which appear only once. The clonotype originates from a woman aged 18-30 years in good health and CMV-seronegative. This sequence joins TRBV27 and TRBJ2-3; D unresolved. The material sequenced was PBMCs. DNA of the CDR3: TGTGCCAGCAGTTTGATTCGAGCCTCCCGCACAGATACGCAGTATTTT. Translating gives CASSLIRASRTDTQYF.